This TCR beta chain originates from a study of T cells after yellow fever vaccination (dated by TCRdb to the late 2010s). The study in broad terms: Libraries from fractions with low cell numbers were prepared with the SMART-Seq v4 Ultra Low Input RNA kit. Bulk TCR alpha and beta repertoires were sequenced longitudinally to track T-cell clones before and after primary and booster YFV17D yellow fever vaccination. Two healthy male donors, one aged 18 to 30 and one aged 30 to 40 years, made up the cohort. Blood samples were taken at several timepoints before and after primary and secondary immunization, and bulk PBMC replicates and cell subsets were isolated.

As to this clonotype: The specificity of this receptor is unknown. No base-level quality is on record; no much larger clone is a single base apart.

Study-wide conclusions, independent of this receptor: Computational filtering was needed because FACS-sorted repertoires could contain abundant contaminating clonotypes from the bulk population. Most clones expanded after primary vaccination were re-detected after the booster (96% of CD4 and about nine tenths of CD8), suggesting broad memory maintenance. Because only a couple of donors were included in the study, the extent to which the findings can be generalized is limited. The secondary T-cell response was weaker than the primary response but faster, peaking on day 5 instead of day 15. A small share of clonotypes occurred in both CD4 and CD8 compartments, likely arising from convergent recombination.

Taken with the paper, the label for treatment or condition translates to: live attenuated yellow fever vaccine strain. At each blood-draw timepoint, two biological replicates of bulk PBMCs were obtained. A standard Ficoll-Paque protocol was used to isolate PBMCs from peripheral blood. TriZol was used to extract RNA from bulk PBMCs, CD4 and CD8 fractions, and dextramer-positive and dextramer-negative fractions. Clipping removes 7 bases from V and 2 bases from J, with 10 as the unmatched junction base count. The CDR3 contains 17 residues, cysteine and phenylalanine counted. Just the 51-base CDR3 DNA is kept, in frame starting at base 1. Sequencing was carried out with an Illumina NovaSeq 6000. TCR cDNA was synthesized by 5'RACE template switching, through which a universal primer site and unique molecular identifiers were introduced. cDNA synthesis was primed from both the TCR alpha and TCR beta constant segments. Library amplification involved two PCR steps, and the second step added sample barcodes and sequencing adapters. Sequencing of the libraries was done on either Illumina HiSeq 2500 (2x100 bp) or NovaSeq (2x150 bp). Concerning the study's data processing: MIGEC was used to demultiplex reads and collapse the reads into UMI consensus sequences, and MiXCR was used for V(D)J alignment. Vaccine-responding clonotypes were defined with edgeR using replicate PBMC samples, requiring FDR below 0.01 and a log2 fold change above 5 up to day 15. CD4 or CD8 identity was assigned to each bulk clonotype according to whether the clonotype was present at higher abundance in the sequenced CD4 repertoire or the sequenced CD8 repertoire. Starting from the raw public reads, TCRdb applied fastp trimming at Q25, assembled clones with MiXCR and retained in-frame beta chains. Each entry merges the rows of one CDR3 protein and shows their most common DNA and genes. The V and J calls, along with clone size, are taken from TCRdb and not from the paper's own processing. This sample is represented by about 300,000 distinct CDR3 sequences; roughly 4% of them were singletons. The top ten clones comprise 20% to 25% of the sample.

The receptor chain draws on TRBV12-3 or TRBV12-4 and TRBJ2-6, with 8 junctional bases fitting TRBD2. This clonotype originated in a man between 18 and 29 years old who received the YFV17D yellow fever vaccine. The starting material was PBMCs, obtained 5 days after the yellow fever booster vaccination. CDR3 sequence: CASTLAGRLTGANVLTF. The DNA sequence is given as TGTGCCAGCACCTTAGCGGGGAGGCTGACTGGGGCCAACGTCCTGACTTTC.